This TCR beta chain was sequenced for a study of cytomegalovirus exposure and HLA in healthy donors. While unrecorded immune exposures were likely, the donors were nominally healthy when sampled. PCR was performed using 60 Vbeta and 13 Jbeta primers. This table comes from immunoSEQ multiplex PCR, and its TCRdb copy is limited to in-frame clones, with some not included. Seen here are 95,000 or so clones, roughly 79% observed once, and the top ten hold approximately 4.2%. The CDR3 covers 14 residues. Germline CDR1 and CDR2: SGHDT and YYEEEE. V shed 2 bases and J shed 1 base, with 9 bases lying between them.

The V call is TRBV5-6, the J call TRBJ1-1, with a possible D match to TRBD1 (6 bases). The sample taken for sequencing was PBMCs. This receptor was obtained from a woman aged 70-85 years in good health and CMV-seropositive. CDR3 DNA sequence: TGTGCCAGCAGCTTAGGCAGGGGGAACACTGAAGCTTTCTTT. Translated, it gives CASSLGRGNTEAFF.